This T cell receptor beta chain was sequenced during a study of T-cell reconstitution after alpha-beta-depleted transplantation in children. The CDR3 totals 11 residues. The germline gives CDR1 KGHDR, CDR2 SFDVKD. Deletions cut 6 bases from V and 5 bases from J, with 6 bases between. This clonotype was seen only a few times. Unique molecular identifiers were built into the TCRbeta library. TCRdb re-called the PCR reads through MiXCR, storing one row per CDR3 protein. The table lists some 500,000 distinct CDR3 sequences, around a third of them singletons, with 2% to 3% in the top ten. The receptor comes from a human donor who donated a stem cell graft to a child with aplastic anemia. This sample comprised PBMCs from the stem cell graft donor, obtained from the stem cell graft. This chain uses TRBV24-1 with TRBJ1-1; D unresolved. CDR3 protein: CATSSLTEAFF. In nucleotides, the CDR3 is TGTGCCACCAGTTCTCTGACTGAAGCTTTCTTT.